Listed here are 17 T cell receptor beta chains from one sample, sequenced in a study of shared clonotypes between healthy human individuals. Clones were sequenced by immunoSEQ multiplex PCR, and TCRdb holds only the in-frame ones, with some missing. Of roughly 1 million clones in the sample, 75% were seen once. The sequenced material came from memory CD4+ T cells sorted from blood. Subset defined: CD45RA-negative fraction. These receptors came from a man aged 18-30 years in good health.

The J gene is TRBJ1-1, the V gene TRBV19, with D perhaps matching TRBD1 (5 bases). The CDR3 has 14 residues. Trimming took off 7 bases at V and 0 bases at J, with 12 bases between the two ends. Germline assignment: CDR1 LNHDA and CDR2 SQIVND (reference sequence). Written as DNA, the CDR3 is TGTGCCAGTAATCCGGGGGGTCTGAACACTGAAGCTTTCTTT. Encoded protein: CASNPGGLNTEAFF.

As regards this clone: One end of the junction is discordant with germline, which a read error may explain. In DNA, the CDR3 is TGTGCTAGCAGCTTAGTTAGCGGGGGGGCCAGTTCTGAGCAGTTCTTC. Residues: CASSLVSGGASSEQFF. The V gene is TRBV7-7, the J gene TRBJ2-1; 11 nucleotides line up with TRBD2. The CDR3 is 16 amino acids. In germline, CDR1 is SSHAT, CDR2 FNYEAQ (reference sequence).

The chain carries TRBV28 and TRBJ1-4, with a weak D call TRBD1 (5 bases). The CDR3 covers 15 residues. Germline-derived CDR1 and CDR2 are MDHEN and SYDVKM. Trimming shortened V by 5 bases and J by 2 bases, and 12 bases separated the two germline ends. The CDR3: CASSVTGTTNEKLFF. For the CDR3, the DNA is TGTGCCAGCAGTGTCACGGGGACGACTAATGAAAAACTGTTTTTT.

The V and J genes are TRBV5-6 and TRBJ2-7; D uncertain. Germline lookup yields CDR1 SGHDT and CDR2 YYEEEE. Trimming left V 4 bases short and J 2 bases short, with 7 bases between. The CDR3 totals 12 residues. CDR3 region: CASSLDTYEQYF. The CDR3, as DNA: TGTGCCAGCAGCCTTGACACCTACGAGCAGTACTTC.

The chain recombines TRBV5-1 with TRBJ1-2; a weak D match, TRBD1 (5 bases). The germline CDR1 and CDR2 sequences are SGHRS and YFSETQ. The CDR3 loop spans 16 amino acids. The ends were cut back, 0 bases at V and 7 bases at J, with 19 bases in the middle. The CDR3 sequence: CASSLDGREGRGGYTF. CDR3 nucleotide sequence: TGCGCCAGCAGCTTGGACGGGCGGGAGGGACGTGGTGGCTACACCTTC.

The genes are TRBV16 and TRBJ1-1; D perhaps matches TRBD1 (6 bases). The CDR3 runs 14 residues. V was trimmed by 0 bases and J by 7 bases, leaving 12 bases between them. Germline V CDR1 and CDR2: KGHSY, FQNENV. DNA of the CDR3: TGTGCCAGCAGCCAATCCCGTGGGGGCTTTGAAGCTTTCTTT. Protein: CASSQSRGGFEAFF.

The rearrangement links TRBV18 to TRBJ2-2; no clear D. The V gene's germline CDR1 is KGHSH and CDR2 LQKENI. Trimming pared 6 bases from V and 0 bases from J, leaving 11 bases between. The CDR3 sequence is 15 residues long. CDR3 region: CASSPPTSNTGELFF. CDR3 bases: TGTGCCAGCTCGCCTCCCACTTCGAACACCGGGGAGCTGTTTTTT.

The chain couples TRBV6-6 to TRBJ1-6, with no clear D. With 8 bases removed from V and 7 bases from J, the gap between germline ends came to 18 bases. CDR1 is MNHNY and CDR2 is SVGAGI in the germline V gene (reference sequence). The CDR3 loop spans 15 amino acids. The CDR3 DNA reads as TGTGCCAGCCGAGTTACTTTTAATTCCAATTCACCCCTCCACTTT. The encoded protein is CASRVTFNSNSPLHF.

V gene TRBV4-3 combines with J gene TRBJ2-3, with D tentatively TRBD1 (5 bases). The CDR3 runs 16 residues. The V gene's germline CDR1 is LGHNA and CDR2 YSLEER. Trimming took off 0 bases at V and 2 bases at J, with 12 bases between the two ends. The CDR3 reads CASSQDFIRVTDTQYF. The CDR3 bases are TGCGCCAGCAGCCAAGACTTCATCAGGGTCACAGATACGCAGTATTTT.

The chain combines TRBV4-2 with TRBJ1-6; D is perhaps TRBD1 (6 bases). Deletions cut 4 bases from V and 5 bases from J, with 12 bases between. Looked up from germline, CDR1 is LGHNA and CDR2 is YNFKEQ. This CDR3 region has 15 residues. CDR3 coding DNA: TGTGCCAGCAGCCCAAGACAGGTTAATAATTCACCCCTCCACTTT. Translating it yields CASSPRQVNNSPLHF.

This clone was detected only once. CDR3 sequence: CASSWNRGGNSPLHF. The CDR3 region has the DNA TGTGCCAGCAGTTGGAACAGGGGGGGCAATTCACCCCTCCACTTT. The chain links TRBV27 to TRBJ1-6; TRBD1 matches at 8 bases. Germline values: CDR1 MNHEY, CDR2 SMNVEV (reference sequence). The CDR3 has 15 residues. The ends lost 4 bases at V and 7 bases at J; junction bases unmatched: 6.

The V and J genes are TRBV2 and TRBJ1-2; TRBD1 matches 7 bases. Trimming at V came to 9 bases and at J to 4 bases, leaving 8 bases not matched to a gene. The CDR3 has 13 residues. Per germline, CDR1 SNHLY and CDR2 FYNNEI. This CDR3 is CARETGRSYGYTF. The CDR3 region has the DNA TGTGCCAGGGAGACAGGGCGGTCCTATGGCTACACCTTC.

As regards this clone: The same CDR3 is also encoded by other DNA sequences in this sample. Here the CDR3 reads CASSHRVYGYTF. The DNA of the CDR3 is TGTGCCAGCAGCCACAGGGTATATGGCTACACCTTC. The gene calls are TRBV6-1 and TRBJ1-2; D possibly corresponds to TRBD1 (6 bases). Trimming removed 6 bases from V and 5 bases from J, with 10 bases in between. Germline-derived CDR1 and CDR2 are MNHNS and SASEGT. The CDR3 is 12 residues long.

The CDR3, as DNA: TGTGCCAGCAGTGGGCCCAGCCCTAGCACAGATACGCAGTATTTT. This gives the protein CASSGPSPSTDTQYF. This chain links TRBV2 with TRBJ2-3, with unresolved D. Germline CDR1 is SNHLY and CDR2 is FYNNEI. Trimming took 4 bases from V and 0 from J, leaving 11 bases between them. CDR3 length equals 15 residues.

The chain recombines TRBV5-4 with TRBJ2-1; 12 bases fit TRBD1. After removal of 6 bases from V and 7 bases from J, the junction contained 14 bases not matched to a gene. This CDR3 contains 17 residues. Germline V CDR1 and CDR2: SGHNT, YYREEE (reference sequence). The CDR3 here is CASTSSRGQGAMNEQFF. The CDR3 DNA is TGTGCCAGCACCTCATCTAGGGGACAGGGGGCGATGAATGAGCAGTTCTTC.

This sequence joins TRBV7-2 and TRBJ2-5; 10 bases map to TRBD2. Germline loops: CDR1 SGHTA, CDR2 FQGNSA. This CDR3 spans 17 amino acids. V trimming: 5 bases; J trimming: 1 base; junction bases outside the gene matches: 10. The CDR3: CASSLKSGGVFQETQYF. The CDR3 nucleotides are TGTGCCAGCAGCCTAAAAAGCGGGGGGGTTTTCCAAGAGACCCAGTACTTC.

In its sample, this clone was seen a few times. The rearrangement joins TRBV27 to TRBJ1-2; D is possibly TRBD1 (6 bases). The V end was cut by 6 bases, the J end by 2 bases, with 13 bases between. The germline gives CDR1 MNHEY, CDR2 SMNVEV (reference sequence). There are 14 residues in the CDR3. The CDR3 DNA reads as TGTGCCAGCAGCTCCATCGGACAGAACTATGGCTACACCTTC. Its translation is CASSSIGQNYGYTF.